This paragraph covers one T cell receptor beta chain sequence. These data come from a study of blood T cell repertoires in COVID-19. Study in general: The samples span acute and convalescent COVID-19 from the United States, Italy and Spain. PBMCs, B-cell-depleted T cells, or T cells provided the cDNA or gDNA that made up the material.

Per the authors' pipeline: Estimation of nucleated cell counts was performed using reference gene primer amplification. Produced via immunoSEQ multiplex PCR; TCRdb's table is partial and in-frame only. V and J calls and clone size are those listed in that table; D and trimming were worked out from the DNA. The profile shows some 85,000 clones, about 70% of them singletons. The germline CDR1 and CDR2 sequences are SGHNT and YYREEE (reference sequence). V was pared by 4 bases and J by 6 bases, with 5 bases of the junction left unmatched. This CDR3 comprises 13 residues. The sequenced sample was peripheral blood. This chain links TRBV5-4 with TRBJ1-2, with 8 bases lining up with TRBD1. The receptor was derived from an elderly woman with active or convalescent COVID-19. The CDR3 sequence is CASSTPTGDGYTF. In DNA form, the CDR3 reads TGTGCCAGCAGCACACCGACAGGGGATGGCTACACCTTC.